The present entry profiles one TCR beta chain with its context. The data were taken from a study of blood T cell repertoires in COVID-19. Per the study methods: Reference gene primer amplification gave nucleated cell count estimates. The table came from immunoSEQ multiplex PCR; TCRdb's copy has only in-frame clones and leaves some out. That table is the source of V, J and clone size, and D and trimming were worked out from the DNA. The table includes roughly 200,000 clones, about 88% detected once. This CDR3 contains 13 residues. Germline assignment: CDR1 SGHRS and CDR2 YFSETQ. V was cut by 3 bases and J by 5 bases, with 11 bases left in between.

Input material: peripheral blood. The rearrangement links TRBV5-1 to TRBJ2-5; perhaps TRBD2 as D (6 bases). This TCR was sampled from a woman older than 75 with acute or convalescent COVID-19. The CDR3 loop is CASSSGRLETQYF. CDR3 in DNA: TGCGCCAGCAGCTCAGGGAGGTTGGAGACCCAGTACTTC.